This note documents a single TCR beta chain sequence. These data are taken from a study of blood T cell repertoires in COVID-19. Germline V gene data show CDR1 as SGHRS and CDR2 as YFSETQ. The CDR3 loop spans 15 amino acids. V lost 3 bases, J lost 2 bases, and 2 bases stayed unmatched. The protocol was immunoSEQ multiplex PCR, while the TCRdb copy is restricted to in-frame clones and leaves out a portion. The sample has around 230,000 clones, 86% seen once. The clonotype originates from a woman in her forties with acute COVID-19. The chain uses TRBV5-1 and TRBJ2-2; 9 nucleotides match TRBD2. Sample: PBMCs or T cells enriched from blood (not recorded which). The CDR3 sequence: CASSWTSVNTGELFF. The CDR3 bases are TGCGCCAGCAGCTGGACTAGCGTAAACACCGGGGAGCTGTTTTTT.